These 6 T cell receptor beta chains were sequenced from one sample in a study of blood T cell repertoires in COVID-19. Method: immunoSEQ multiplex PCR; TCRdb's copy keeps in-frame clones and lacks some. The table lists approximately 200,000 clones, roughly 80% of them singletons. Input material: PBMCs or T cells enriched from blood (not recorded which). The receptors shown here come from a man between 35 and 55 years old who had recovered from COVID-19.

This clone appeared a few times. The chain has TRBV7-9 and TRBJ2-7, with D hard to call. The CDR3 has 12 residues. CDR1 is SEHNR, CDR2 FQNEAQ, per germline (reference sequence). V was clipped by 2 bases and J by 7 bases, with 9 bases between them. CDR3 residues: CASSLNTIEQYF. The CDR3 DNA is TGTGCCAGCAGCTTAAACACTATAGAGCAGTACTTC. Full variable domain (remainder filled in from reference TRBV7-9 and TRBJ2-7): DTGVSQNPRHKITKRGQNVTFRCDPISEHNRLYWYRQTLGQGPEFLTYFQNEAQLEKSRLLSDRFSAERPKGSFSTLEIQRTEQGDSAMYLCASSLNTIEQYFGPGTRLTVT.

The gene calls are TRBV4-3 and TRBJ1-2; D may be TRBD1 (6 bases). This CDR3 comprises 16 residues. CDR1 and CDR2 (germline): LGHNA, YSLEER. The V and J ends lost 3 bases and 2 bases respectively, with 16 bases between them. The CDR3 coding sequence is TGCGCCAGCAGCCATGATCTCGGGACAACCAACTATGGCTACACCTTC. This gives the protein CASSHDLGTTNYGYTF.

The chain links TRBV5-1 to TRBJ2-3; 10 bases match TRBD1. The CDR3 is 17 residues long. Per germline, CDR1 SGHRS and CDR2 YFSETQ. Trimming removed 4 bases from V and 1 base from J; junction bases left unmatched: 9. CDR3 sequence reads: CASSDSPGTGGTDTQYF. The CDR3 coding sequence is TGCGCCAGCAGCGACTCCCCCGGGACAGGGGGCACAGATACGCAGTATTTT.

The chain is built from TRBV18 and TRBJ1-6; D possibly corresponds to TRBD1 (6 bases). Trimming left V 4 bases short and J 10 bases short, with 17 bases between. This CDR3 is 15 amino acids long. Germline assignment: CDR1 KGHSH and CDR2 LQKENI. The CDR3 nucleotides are TGTGCCAGCTCACGACAACAGGGCGAGGGGTCACCCCTCCACTTT. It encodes CASSRQQGEGSPLHF. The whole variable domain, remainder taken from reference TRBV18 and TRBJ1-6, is NAGVMQNPRHLVRRRGQEARLRCSPMKGHSHVYWYRQLPEEGLKFMVYLQKENIIDESGMPKERFSAEFPKEGPSILRIQQVVRGDSAAYFCASSRQQGEGSPLHFGNGTRLTVT.

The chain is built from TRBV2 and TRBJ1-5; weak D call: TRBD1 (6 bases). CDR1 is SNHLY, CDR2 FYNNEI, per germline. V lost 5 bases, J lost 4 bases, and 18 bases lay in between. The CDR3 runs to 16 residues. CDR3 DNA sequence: TGTGCCAGCAGTTCCCGGGACACGGGCTATAATCAGCCCCAGCATTTT. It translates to CASSSRDTGYNQPQHF.

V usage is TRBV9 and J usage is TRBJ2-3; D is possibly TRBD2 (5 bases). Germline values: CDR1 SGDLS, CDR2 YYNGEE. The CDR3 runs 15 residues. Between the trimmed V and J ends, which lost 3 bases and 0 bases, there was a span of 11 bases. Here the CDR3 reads CASSERVFSTDTQYF. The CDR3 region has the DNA TGTGCCAGCAGCGAGAGGGTTTTTAGCACAGATACGCAGTATTTT.